This TCR beta chain was identified in a study of technical replicates of blood from a few donors. The protocol was immunoSEQ multiplex PCR, while the TCRdb copy is restricted to in-frame clones and leaves out a portion. The data hold 60,000 to 90,000 clones, with almost 98% observed a single time. The V segment lost 5 bases and the J segment 1 base; nucleotides outside the gene matches: 16. Germline values: CDR1 MDHEN, CDR2 SYDVKM. This CDR3 has 19 amino acids. The sequenced material came from T cells isolated from PBMCs. This clonotype was obtained from a human donor in good health. The gene calls are TRBV28 and TRBJ2-2; 7 bases are a match to TRBD2. As DNA, the CDR3 is TGTGCCAGCAGTCCTAGCGGTCTAACTGAAATCAAGAACACCGGGGAGCTGTTTTTT. Encoded protein: CASSPSGLTEIKNTGELFF.